This T cell receptor beta chain emerged from a study of blood T cells in healthy people across ages. General observations from the study: As naive T cell percentage varied, TCR beta diversity correlated strongly with it.

Worth noting for this clonotype: The antigen remains unidentified. A read error may produce the germline difference seen at one junction end.

The CDR3 covers 16 residues. No fewer than 7 million PBMCs went into each sample. A second roughly 6 to 11 cycle PCR used barcoded and J-beta primers. Each cDNA molecule was tagged by a template-switch adaptor that had 12 random nucleotides. Each CDR3 protein gets one entry after TCRdb re-called the 5' RACE reads with MiXCR. The sample yields fewer than 1,000,000 distinct CDR3 sequences, around half seen once. The chain combines TRBV12-3 or TRBV12-4 with TRBJ2-3, with TRBD2 matching over 9 bases. Source material: blood. The clonotype was recovered from an elderly man in good health. This CDR3 is CASLKGTSFVRDTRYF. The CDR3 region has the DNA TGTGCCAGTTTAAAGGGGACTAGCTTTGTAAGGGATACGCGGTATTTT.